The rows below give T cell receptor beta chains drawn from one sample of a study of T cells expressing NK-cell markers. TCRdb reprocessed the 5' RACE reads and keeps a single row for each CDR3 protein, giving no DNA. This sample contains over 100,000 distinct CDR3 sequences. Sequenced: blood T cells: a sorted CD56 or NKG2C T cell subset, CD4+ or CD8+ T cells, or bulk PBMC T cells (not recorded which). These receptors came from a woman aged 18 to 75 in good health. Both conserved end residues are part of each CDR3.

j_call: TRBJ2-1; v_call: TRBV11-2; cdr3_aa: CASVGMDNEQFF
j_call: TRBJ1-2; v_call: TRBV20-1; cdr3_aa: CSASAANYGYTF
j_call: TRBJ2-1; v_call: TRBV4-3; cdr3_aa: CASSQDLDREGYNEQFF
j_call: TRBJ1-1; v_call: TRBV4-3; cdr3_aa: CASSQGGTDTEAFF
j_call: TRBJ1-3; v_call: TRBV2; cdr3_aa: CASSEWVAGNTIYF
j_call: TRBJ2-1; v_call: TRBV7-3; cdr3_aa: CASSPTGLAGVEQFF
j_call: TRBJ1-1; v_call: TRBV19; cdr3_aa: CASSIDRAEAFF
j_call: TRBJ2-7; v_call: TRBV20-1; cdr3_aa: CSAPVLAGGTYEQYF
j_call: TRBJ2-1; v_call: TRBV12-3/TRBV12-4; cdr3_aa: CASNQDRGGMDEQFF
j_call: TRBJ2-1; v_call: TRBV12-3/TRBV12-4; cdr3_aa: CASSWVQGQGPHEQFF
j_call: TRBJ2-7; v_call: TRBV16; cdr3_aa: CASSPGDMVGLAGDPYEQYF
j_call: TRBJ1-2; v_call: TRBV9; cdr3_aa: CASSGAPGGYTF
j_call: TRBJ2-2; v_call: TRBV24-1; cdr3_aa: CATSDLRGANTGELFF
j_call: TRBJ1-2; v_call: TRBV7-9; cdr3_aa: CASSLSGTGVIGYTF
j_call: TRBJ2-7; v_call: TRBV28; cdr3_aa: CASSLGALTLGEQYF
j_call: TRBJ1-1; v_call: TRBV20-1; cdr3_aa: CSARDPRGQGNTEAFF
j_call: TRBJ2-7; v_call: TRBV6-5; cdr3_aa: CASSYGGGTYEQYF
j_call: TRBJ1-2; v_call: TRBV4-1; cdr3_aa: CASSQDSLYYGYTF
j_call: TRBJ1-1; v_call: TRBV11-2; cdr3_aa: CASSLGWGDTEAFF
j_call: TRBJ2-7; v_call: TRBV10-3; cdr3_aa: CAITPTEGTSGRKHYEQYF
j_call: TRBJ1-1; v_call: TRBV5-8; cdr3_aa: CASSIEVGRNTEAFF
j_call: TRBJ2-1; v_call: TRBV11-1; cdr3_aa: CASNEDTGSYNEQFF
j_call: TRBJ1-1; v_call: TRBV20-1; cdr3_aa: CSAATLGLEAFF
j_call: TRBJ1-1; v_call: TRBV19; cdr3_aa: CASIPTGTNTEAFF
j_call: TRBJ2-5; v_call: TRBV3-1; cdr3_aa: CASSPGQRNQETQYF
j_call: TRBJ1-1; v_call: TRBV12-3/TRBV12-4; cdr3_aa: CATSRANTEAFF
j_call: TRBJ2-1; v_call: TRBV20-1; cdr3_aa: CSARFPGLDYNEQFF
j_call: TRBJ2-3; v_call: TRBV11-3; cdr3_aa: CASSIGTDTQYF
j_call: TRBJ1-2; v_call: TRBV20-1; cdr3_aa: CSARDRDRGTIHYGYTF
j_call: TRBJ1-1; v_call: TRBV6-5; cdr3_aa: CASSYESGESTEAFF
j_call: TRBJ2-5; v_call: TRBV12-3/TRBV12-4; cdr3_aa: CASSFGKEVRETQYF
j_call: TRBJ2-1; v_call: TRBV12-3/TRBV12-4; cdr3_aa: CASTPADYNEQFF
j_call: TRBJ2-5; v_call: TRBV29-1; cdr3_aa: CSVGPGFNSGETQYF
j_call: TRBJ2-7; v_call: TRBV29-1; cdr3_aa: CSVVELAGGYEQYF
j_call: TRBJ2-1; v_call: TRBV7-9; cdr3_aa: CASSASAYNEQFF
j_call: TRBJ2-3; v_call: TRBV4-3; cdr3_aa: CASSPTEGVVTDTQYF
j_call: TRBJ2-1; v_call: TRBV9; cdr3_aa: CASSVARGTSGGNEQFF
j_call: TRBJ2-2; v_call: TRBV6-2/TRBV6-3; cdr3_aa: CASSQRSGDTGELFF
j_call: TRBJ2-7; v_call: TRBV20-1; cdr3_aa: CSSRGERYEQYF
j_call: TRBJ1-1; v_call: TRBV7-8; cdr3_aa: CASSITTRSSTEAFF
j_call: TRBJ1-2; v_call: TRBV12-3/TRBV12-4; cdr3_aa: CASSFGFGYGYTF
j_call: TRBJ2-6; v_call: TRBV7-9; cdr3_aa: CASSLAVGDAGANVLTF
j_call: TRBJ2-4; v_call: TRBV20-1; cdr3_aa: CSARDYRSSGGLAKNIQYF
j_call: TRBJ2-2; v_call: TRBV9; cdr3_aa: CASSVRVRVANTGELFF